Listed here is a single T cell receptor beta chain. What it binds is not known. This sample is drawn from a study of graft-versus-host responses after intestinal transplantation. On the study more broadly: Recipients were given multivisceral, liver-intestinal, or isolated intestinal transplants. Tacrolimus plus steroids were given to all recipients for two to three years, preceded by anti-thymocyte globulin induction.

V lost 9 bases to trimming and J lost 5 bases; unmatched junction nucleotides: 13. Germline CDR1 and CDR2: MGHDK and SYGVNS. CDR3 length equals 15 residues. Only in-frame clones appear in the TCRdb table, and some are missing; sequencing was by immunoSEQ multiplex PCR. The table lists tens of thousands of clones, 82% of them singletons. This chain links TRBV25-1 with TRBJ1-1; TRBD1 matches 9 bases. The sequences come from unstimulated CD4+ T cells sorted from spleen or lymph node cells, collected before intestinal transplant. This receptor was taken from a human donor who received an intestinal transplant. CDR3: CASDNTGGGRTEAFF. CDR3 bases: TGTGCCAGTGACAACACAGGGGGCGGGCGGACTGAAGCTTTCTTT.